The count of the clone carrying this TCR beta chain is one. The sample belongs to a study of blood T cell repertoires in COVID-19. Study-level background: PBMCs, B-cell-depleted T cells, or T cells were the source of the cDNA or gDNA that made up the material.

Per the original methods: Amplifying reference gene primers gave estimates of nucleated cell counts. Here immunoSEQ multiplex PCR was the method, and the copy in TCRdb shows in-frame clones only, minus some. V and J calls and clone size are those listed in that table; D and trimming were worked out from the DNA. The sample shows roughly 220,000 clones, about 88% of them seen only once. Germline V gene lookup returns CDR1 SGHTA and CDR2 FQGNSA. With 5 bases clipped from V and 2 bases from J, the junction kept 4 bases outside the gene matches. CDR3 length: 14 residues. Sequenced material: peripheral blood. The clonotype originates from a man aged 60-69 years with acute or convalescent COVID-19. This chain uses TRBV7-2 with TRBJ2-7; 9 positions agree with TRBD1. The chain's CDR3 is CASSLRDRAYEQYF. The DNA of the CDR3 is TGTGCCAGCAGCCTACGGGACAGGGCCTACGAGCAGTACTTC.